This record concerns one T cell receptor beta chain sequence. Authors' methods: Scientists estimated how many nucleated cells there were by amplifying reference gene primers. Clones were sequenced by immunoSEQ multiplex PCR, and TCRdb holds only the in-frame ones, with some missing. The DNA was the basis for D and trimming; V, J and clone size are from that table. The table includes roughly 340,000 clones, under 95% detected once. The record originates from a study of blood T cell repertoires in COVID-19. In the study overall: The study drew acute and convalescent COVID-19 samples from the United States, Italy and Spain. The cDNA or gDNA used as material had been derived from T cells, B-cell-depleted T cells, or PBMCs.

Germline V gene sequence: CDR1 SGHTA, CDR2 FQGNSA. The V end lost 1 base, the J end lost 3 bases, and 5 bases lay between the germline ends. The CDR3 has 13 residues. The chain carries TRBV7-2 and TRBJ2-3; D is ambiguous. The sequencing sample was made of peripheral blood. The sequence was collected from a woman younger than 30 who had recovered from COVID-19. CDR3 bases: TGTGCCAGCAGCTTAGAGAGGACAGATACGCAGTATTTT. Translation: CASSLERTDTQYF.